This T cell receptor beta chain was retrieved from a study of T-cell memory formation after mild COVID-19. Findings and caveats of the study: The SARS-CoV-2 specificity of second-wave clones reaching peak at day 37 remained unverified. Clones which contracted sat mainly in CM and EM if CD4+, and in EMRA if CD8+. Memory cells collected pre-infection included some clones that later responded, suggesting cross-reactive memory joined.

This clonotype has more than one count but fewer than ten. Its antigen is as yet unknown. The V segment lost 0 bases and the J segment 5 bases; nucleotides outside the gene matches: 12. CDR1 and CDR2 from the germline V gene are MRHNA and SNTAGT. CDR3 length: 17 amino acids. 5'RACE primed at constant segments yielded TCR alpha and TCR beta cDNA libraries bearing sample barcodes and UMIs. TCRdb reprocessed the 5' RACE reads via MiXCR and lists one record per CDR3 protein. The sample includes around 390,000 distinct CDR3 sequences, more than 15% of them seen just once. The chain has TRBV6-4 and TRBJ1-2; TRBD1 matches 7 bases. This sequence was found in a man aged 18-30 years who had mild COVID-19 (a few samples of this study predate the infection). Cell type and time point are not known. Sequencing was done on a sample of PBMCs or a T cell subset sorted from them (not recorded which). The CDR3 loop is CASSDSTVTGQTYGYTF. CDR3 sequence (DNA): TGTGCCAGCAGTGACTCCACAGTCACGGGACAGACATATGGCTACACCTTC.